A selection of T cell receptor beta chains follows, all from one sample in a study of blood T cell repertoires in COVID-19. The repertoire was sequenced with immunoSEQ multiplex PCR; TCRdb's copy has only in-frame clones and lacks some. There are some 240,000 clones in the sample; around 80% occur only once, and roughly 8.7% lies in the top ten. Material: peripheral blood. The receptors come from a man aged 50 to 59 with active or convalescent COVID-19. Each CDR3 is given with its conserved first and last residue. D genes are given only for firm matches. Clone sizes are given selectively: once, few, many, or a class where the clone is expanded.

TRBV5-1	-	TRBD2	TRBJ2-1	CASNPLARNNEQFF	TGCGCCAGCAATCCACTAGCGCGGAACAATGAGCAGTTCTTC
TRBV4-3	few	TRBD1	TRBJ1-2	CASSHRDRGPYGYTF	TGCGCCAGCAGCCATCGGGACAGGGGGCCCTATGGCTACACCTTC
TRBV19	-	TRBD2	TRBJ2-3	CASSHRPGLAGGMAQYF	TGTGCCAGTAGTCACAGACCGGGACTAGCGGGGGGTATGGCGCAGTATTTT
TRBV4-3	-	TRBD2	TRBJ2-1	CASSQDRGSGEYNEQFF	TGCGCCAGCAGCCAAGATCGGGGTAGCGGGGAATACAATGAGCAGTTCTTC
TRBV19	few	-	TRBJ1-4	CASSTRQRPHEKLFF	TGTGCCAGTAGTACTCGACAGAGACCTCATGAAAAACTGTTTTTT
TRBV29-1	-	-	TRBJ2-7	CSVVSRAYEQYF	TGCAGCGTCGTCTCGCGGGCCTACGAGCAGTACTTC
TRBV28	once	-	TRBJ1-4	CASSLWGLGGEGEKLFF	TGTGCCAGCAGTTTATGGGGTTTGGGGGGAGAAGGGGAAAAACTGTTTTTT
TRBV6-1	-	-	TRBJ2-2	CASSEGGMTDPTGELFF	TGTGCCAGCAGTGAAGGAGGTATGACAGACCCCACCGGGGAGCTGTTTTTT
TRBV18	few	-	TRBJ1-2	CASSPAGDYGYTF	TGTGCCAGCTCACCAGCCGGGGACTATGGCTACACCTTC
TRBV21-1	-	-	TRBJ1-2	CASSKAETGPTAYGYTF	TGTGCCAGCAGCAAAGCAGAGACAGGTCCTACCGCCTATGGCTACACCTTC
TRBV18	-	-	TRBJ2-2	CASSPGLNTGELFF	TGTGCCAGCTCACCAGGCTTGAACACCGGGGAGCTGTTTTTT
TRBV7-6	-	-	TRBJ2-2	CASTLPRQGRNTGELFF	TGTGCCAGCACCCTACCACGGCAGGGGCGTAACACCGGGGAGCTGTTTTTT
TRBV9	-	TRBD2	TRBJ2-3	CASSAGGLAGYTDTQYF	TGTGCCAGCAGCGCTGGGGGGCTAGCGGGGTACACAGATACGCAGTATTTT
TRBV5-1	-	TRBD2	TRBJ2-7	CASSLSGRTYEQYF	TGCGCCAGCAGCTTGAGCGGGAGGACCTACGAGCAGTACTTC
TRBV18	-	-	TRBJ2-7	CASSSGVSPYEQYF	TGTGCCAGCTCATCCGGGGTTAGTCCCTACGAGCAGTACTTC
TRBV7-8	-	-	TRBJ1-4	CASSLALSALFF	TGTGCCAGCAGCTTAGCTCTGAGCGCGCTGTTTTTT
TRBV29-1	-	TRBD2	TRBJ2-1	CSVEDLAGGRNEQFF	TGCAGCGTTGAAGATCTAGCGGGAGGTCGGAATGAGCAGTTCTTC